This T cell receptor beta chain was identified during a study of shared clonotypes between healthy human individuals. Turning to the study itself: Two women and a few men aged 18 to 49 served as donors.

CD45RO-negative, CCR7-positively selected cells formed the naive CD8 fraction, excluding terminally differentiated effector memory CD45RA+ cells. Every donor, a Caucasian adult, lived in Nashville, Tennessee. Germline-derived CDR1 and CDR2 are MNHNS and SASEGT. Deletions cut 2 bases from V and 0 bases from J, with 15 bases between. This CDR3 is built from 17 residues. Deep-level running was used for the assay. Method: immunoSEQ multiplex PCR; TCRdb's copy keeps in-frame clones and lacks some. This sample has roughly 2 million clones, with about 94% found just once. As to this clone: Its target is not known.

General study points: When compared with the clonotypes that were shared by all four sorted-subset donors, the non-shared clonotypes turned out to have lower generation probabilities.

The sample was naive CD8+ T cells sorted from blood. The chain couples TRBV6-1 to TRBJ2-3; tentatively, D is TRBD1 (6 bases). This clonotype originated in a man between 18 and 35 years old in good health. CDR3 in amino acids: CASSEMTTGYSTDTQYF. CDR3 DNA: TGTGCCAGCAGTGAAATGACTACAGGGTACAGCACAGATACGCAGTATTTT.